This T cell receptor (beta chain) was sequenced in a study of blood T cell repertoires in COVID-19 (dated by TCRdb to the early 2020s). The study in broad terms: The collaborator samples originated in the United States, Italy and Spain and spanned the acute and convalescent phases of COVID-19. Where available, HLA class I and class II types were taken from metadata supplied by the sample provider and were not determined by assay-based typing. Deeply sampled blood TCRbeta repertoires from subjects exposed to, actively infected with, or recovered from COVID-19 were included in the dataset. The samples were drawn from two sources: the first 160 participants of the ongoing ImmuneRACE study, and over 950 subjects contributed by 6 global collaborators. The prospective study material was composed of cDNA or gDNA derived from T cells, B-cell-depleted T cells, or PBMCs. The repertoires were released in a freely available public database intended as a resource for research on the immune response to SARS-CoV-2. Nearly every sample came with metadata listing a de-identified subject ID, COVID-19 status, age in years and sex.

Unmatched junction bases come to 6, with V trimmed by 2 bases and J by 5 bases. CDR1 and CDR2, looked up from the germline V gene (reference sequence), are GTSNPN and SVGIG. Including cysteine and phenylalanine, the CDR3 has 14 amino acids. Only CDR3 DNA remains: 42 bases, in frame from the first base. Here is what the overall study found, with its caveats: The quantity of clinical and demographic metadata differed by source and by participant and was supplied without curation.

TCRbeta CDR3 regions were amplified from genomic DNA using the immunoSEQ Assay, a bias-controlled multiplex PCR. In the source study's methods: The number of nucleated cells in each sample was estimated by amplification of reference gene primers within the assay. To quantify the absolute abundance of each unique TCRbeta CDR3 rearrangement, sequence reads were collapsed and filtered. Productive Simpson clonality was computed per sample as the square root of Simpson's diversity index over productive rearrangements. In its TCRdb copy, this immuneACCESS table keeps in-frame sequences only and misses some clones. Where compared with another copy, unresolved V genes explain less than half of these, and the others have no known cause. V and J calls and clone size are those listed in that table; D and trimming were worked out from the DNA. Present in this sample are hundreds of thousands of clones, around nine tenths of which were seen just once. About 3.5% of the sample is in the top ten clones.

About this clone itself: It has no known antigen specificity. No clone much larger than this one lies a single base away; base qualities are absent.

Samples from volunteer blood donors who had recovered from COVID-19 were contributed by a second Seattle source. Whole blood was collected in K2EDTA tubes by collaborating institutions according to the institutions' own protocols. For TCRbeta analysis, collaborators shipped samples in one of three forms: frozen whole blood, isolated PBMCs, or DNA extracted from either of those sample types. Sequenced material: peripheral blood. The sequence is built from TRBV30 and TRBJ2-3; 8 of the junction bases match TRBD2. The TCR sequence derives from a woman under 30 who had recovered from COVID-19. The nucleotide sequence reads as follows: TGTGCCTGGAGTCTTAGCGGGGTGGGAGATACGCAGTATTTT. Its product reads: CAWSLSGVGDTQYF.